This TCR beta chain derives from a study of siplizumab effects on memory and regulatory T cells. CDR3 length: 12 residues. V was clipped by 9 bases and J by 4 bases, with 9 bases between them. The germline gives CDR1 LNHDA, CDR2 SQIVND (reference sequence). Points from the study as a whole: Naive or memory phenotype was unassignable for roughly 75-96% of proliferating CD4+ or CD8+ clones. Unstimulated subsets were the mapping target of only a minor fraction of alloreactive clones. Siplizumab significantly lowered the alloreactive sequences that could be traced to unstimulated CD4+ memory cells. In controls, roughly 25% of mappable alloreactive CD4+ clones were Treg-derived on average, versus roughly 69% with siplizumab.

The protocol was immunoSEQ multiplex PCR, while the TCRdb copy is restricted to in-frame clones and leaves out a portion. The sample yields some 97,000 clones, 80% to 95% seen once. Remarks on this clone: Its target is not known.

The receptor comes from a human donor in good health. The rearrangement uses TRBV19 and TRBJ1-4, with a weak D call TRBD1 (6 bases). The sample was CD4+ T cells sorted from blood. This chain's CDR3 is CASGQFNEKLFF. The DNA of the CDR3 is TGTGCCAGCGGACAGTTTAATGAAAAACTGTTTTTT.